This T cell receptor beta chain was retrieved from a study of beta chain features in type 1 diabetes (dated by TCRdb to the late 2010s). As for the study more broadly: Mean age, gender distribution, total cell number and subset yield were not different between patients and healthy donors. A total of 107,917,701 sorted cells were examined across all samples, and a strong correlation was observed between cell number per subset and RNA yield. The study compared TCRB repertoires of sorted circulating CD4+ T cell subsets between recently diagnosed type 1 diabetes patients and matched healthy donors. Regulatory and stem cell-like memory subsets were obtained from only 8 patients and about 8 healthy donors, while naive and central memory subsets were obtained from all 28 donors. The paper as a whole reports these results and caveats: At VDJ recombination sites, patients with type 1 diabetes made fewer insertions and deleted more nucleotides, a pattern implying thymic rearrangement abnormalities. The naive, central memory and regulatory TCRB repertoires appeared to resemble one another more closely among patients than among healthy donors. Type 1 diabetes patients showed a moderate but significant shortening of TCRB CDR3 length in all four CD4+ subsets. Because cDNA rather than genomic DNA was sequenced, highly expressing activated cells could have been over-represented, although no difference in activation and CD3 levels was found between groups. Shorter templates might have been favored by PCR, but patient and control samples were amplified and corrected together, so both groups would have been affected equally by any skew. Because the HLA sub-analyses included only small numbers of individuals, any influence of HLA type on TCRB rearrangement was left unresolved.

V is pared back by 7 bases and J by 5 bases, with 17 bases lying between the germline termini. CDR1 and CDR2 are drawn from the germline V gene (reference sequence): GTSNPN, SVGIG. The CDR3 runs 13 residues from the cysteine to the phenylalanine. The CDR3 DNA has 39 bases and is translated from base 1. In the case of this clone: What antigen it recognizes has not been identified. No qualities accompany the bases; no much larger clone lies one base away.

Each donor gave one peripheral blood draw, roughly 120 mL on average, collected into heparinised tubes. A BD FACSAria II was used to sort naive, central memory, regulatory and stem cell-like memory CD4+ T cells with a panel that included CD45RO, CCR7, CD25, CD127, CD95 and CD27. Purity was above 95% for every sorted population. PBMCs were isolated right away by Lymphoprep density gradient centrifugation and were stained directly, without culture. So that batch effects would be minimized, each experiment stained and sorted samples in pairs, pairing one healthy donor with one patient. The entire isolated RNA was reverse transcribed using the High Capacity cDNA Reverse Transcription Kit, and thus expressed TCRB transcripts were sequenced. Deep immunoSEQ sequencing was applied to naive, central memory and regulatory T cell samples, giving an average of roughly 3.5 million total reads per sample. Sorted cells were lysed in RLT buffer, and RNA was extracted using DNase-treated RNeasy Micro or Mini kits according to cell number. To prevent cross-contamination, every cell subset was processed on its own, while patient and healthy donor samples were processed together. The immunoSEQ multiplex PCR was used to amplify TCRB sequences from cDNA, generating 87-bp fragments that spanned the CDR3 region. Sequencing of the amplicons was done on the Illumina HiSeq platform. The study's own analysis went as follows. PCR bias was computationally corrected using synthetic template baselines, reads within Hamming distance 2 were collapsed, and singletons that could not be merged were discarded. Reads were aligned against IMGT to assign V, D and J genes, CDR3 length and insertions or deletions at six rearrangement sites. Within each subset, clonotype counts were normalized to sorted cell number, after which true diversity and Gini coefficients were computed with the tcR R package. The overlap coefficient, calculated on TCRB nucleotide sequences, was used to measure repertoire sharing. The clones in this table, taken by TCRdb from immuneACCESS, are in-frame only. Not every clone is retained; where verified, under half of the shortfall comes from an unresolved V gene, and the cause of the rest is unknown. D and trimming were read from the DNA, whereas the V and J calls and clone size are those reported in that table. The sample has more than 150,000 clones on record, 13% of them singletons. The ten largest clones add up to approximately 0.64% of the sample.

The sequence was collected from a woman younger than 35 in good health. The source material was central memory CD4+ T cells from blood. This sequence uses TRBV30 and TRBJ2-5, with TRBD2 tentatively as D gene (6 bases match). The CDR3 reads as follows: CASSGLLVETQYF. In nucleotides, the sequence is TGTGCCTCCTCGGGACTCCTCGTCGAGACCCAGTACTTC.